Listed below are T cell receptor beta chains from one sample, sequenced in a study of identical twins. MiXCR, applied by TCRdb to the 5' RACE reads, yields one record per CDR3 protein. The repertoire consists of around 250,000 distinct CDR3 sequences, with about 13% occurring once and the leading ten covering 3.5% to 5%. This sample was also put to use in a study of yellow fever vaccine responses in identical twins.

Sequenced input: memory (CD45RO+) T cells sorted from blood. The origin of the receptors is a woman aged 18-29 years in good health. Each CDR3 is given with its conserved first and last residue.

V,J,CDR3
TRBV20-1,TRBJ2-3,CSAPIGGGTDTQYF
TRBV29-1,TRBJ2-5,CSVESPGVIETQYF
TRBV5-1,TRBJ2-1,CASSWTGTASYNEQFF
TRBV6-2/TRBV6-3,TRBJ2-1,CASSFKENNEQFF
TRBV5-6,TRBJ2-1,CASSLPTGDNEQFF
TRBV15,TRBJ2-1,CATSRGAVNEQFF
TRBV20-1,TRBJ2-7,CSAGRQTQYF
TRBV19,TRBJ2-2,CASSLWGRELFF
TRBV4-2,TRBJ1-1,CASSQTGTGGTEAFF
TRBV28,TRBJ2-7,CASSLVQGSYEQYF
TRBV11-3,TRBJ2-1,CASSLEWGGEQFF
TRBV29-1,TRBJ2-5,CSVEETGRRQETQYF
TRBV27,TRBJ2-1,CASSFRTSGDSEQFF
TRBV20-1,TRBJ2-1,CSARDSRVNEQFF
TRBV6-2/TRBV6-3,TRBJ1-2,CASSFRGSGYTF
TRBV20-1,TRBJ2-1,CSASVAGSYNEQFF
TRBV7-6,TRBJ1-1,CASSLFGDTEAFF
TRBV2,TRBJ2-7,CATKEGDTYEQYF
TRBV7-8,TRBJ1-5,CASSLGRWGGGSNQPQHF
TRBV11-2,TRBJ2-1,CASSASRGGNEQFF
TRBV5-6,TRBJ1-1,CASKIWDTLMNTEAFF
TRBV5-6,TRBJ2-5,CASSLERQETQYF
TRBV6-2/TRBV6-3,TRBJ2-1,CATDSEAGYNEQFF
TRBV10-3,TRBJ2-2,CAISEAANTGELFF
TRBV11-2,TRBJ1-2,CASSPGQLNYGYTF
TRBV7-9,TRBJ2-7,CASSLLVAGGIGEQYF
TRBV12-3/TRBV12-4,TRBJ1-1,CASMTDTNTEAFF
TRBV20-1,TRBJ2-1,CSANRGKYNEQFF
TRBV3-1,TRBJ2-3,CASSQDVAGGSDTQYF
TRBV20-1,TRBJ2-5,CSASGQGGMETQYF
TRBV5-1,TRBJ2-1,CASSQTSGSYNEQFF
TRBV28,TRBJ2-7,CASSLGGANHYEQYF
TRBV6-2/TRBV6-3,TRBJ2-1,CASTLAGGFNEQFF
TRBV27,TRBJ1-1,CASSLTSSSEAFF
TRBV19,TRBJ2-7,CASSILGQGPYEQYF
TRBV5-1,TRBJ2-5,CASRPTFARQGSQETQYF
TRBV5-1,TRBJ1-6,CASSTDRVGSPLHF
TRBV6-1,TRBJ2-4,CASSRLAAKNIQYF
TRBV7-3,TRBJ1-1,CASSLYRGTTEAFF
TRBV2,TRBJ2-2,CASSAVVTGPTGELFF
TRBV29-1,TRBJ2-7,CSARGWTGVSYEQYF
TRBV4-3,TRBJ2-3,CASSQLAEVTDTQYF
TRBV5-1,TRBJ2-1,CASSSGLAGRGNEQFF
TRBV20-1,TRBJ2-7,CSASNRFSGSYEQYF